The 18 T cell receptor beta chains below come from one sample, sequenced in a study of cytomegalovirus exposure and HLA in healthy donors. The study ran its PCR with 60 Vbeta and 13 Jbeta primers. TCRdb's copy holds only in-frame clones and misses some; the assay was immunoSEQ multiplex PCR. The sample has around 130,000 clones, approximately 80% seen once; the top ten hold about 1.7%. The sequenced sample consisted of PBMCs. Source of these receptors: a man in his forties or fifties in good health and CMV-seronegative.

The CDR3 region has the DNA TGCGCCAGCAGCGAAGCCCGGACAGGGGGCGGTGAAAAACTGTTTTTT. Translating gives CASSEARTGGGEKLFF. The genes are TRBV5-1 and TRBJ1-4; 11 nucleotides agree with TRBD1. The J segment lost 7 bases and the V segment lost 4 bases, leaving 9 bases of the junction unmatched. Germline CDR1 SGHRS, CDR2 YFSETQ. The CDR3 is 16 amino acids.

This clone came up a few times. The rearrangement uses TRBV6-1 and TRBJ1-6, with D uncertain. The CDR3 length is 15 residues. The germline V and J ends were trimmed by 0 bases and 5 bases, with 8 bases remaining between them. The V gene's germline CDR1 is MNHNS and CDR2 SASEGT. CDR3 sequence (DNA): TGTGCCAGCAGTGAAGCTTTACAAAATAATTCACCCCTCCACTTT. Translating gives CASSEALQNNSPLHF.

The chain joins TRBV7-9 to TRBJ2-6; 8 bases align to TRBD1. Trimming removed 5 bases from V and 1 base from J; junction bases left unmatched: 10. Germline lookup yields CDR1 SEHNR and CDR2 FQNEAQ (reference sequence). The CDR3 covers 18 residues. CDR3 sequence reads: CASSLFTGGISGANVLTF. In DNA, the CDR3 is TGTGCCAGCAGCCTCTTTACAGGGGGGATATCTGGGGCCAACGTCCTGACTTTC.

In DNA, the CDR3 is TGTGCCAGCAGCTTCCGCGGAAACCGAAACACCATATATTTT. Its translation: CASSFRGNRNTIYF. The chain joins TRBV7-9 to TRBJ1-3; D remains ambiguous. The CDR3 length is 14 residues. In germline, CDR1 is SEHNR, CDR2 FQNEAQ (reference sequence). Trimming removed 3 bases from V and 5 bases from J, with 11 bases in between.

V and J are TRBV27 and TRBJ2-7; possibly TRBD2 for D (5 bases). Trimming pared 6 bases from V and 3 bases from J, leaving 15 bases between. The CDR3 is 14 amino acids. Germline CDR1 reads MNHEY; CDR2 reads SMNVEV (reference sequence). The CDR3 coding sequence is TGTGCCAGCAGAGGTGCGGGCAGCTACTACGAGCAGTACTTC. Residues: CASRGAGSYYEQYF.

The chain uses TRBV9 and TRBJ2-2; D not resolved. Trimming stripped 0 bases from V and 1 base from J, with 7 bases between. CDR3 length equals 15 residues. Germline V gene lookup returns CDR1 SGDLS and CDR2 YYNGEE. The CDR3 DNA reads as TGTGCCAGCAGCGTAGTTTCCGGGAACACCGGGGAGCTGTTTTTT. Protein sequence: CASSVVSGNTGELFF.

The chain uses TRBV5-4 and TRBJ2-1, with 7 bases matching TRBD2. The J segment lost 7 bases and the V segment lost 0 bases, leaving 7 bases of the junction unmatched. The CDR3 has 15 residues. Germline CDR1 SGHNT, CDR2 YYREEE (reference sequence). The CDR3: CASSLGLAAENEQFF. Written as DNA, the CDR3 is TGTGCCAGCAGCTTGGGGCTAGCGGCGGAGAATGAGCAGTTCTTC.

This clone was seen more than once but under ten times. The chain carries TRBV7-2 and TRBJ2-1; D call uncertain. Between the trimmed V and J ends, which lost 7 bases and 0 bases, there was a span of 13 bases. CDR1 is SGHTA, CDR2 FQGNSA, per germline. The CDR3 consists of 15 residues. CDR3 nucleotide sequence: TGTGCCAGCAACCTCCTATCCGGCTCCTACAATGAGCAGTTCTTC. Protein sequence: CASNLLSGSYNEQFF.

Details on this clone: The sample carries other DNA sequences with the same CDR3. CDR3 sequence reads: CATNRGRNTEAFF. The CDR3 DNA sequence: TGTGCCACCAACAGGGGCCGGAACACTGAAGCTTTCTTT. This chain connects TRBV19 to TRBJ1-1, with TRBD1 matching over 7 bases. The CDR3 sequence is 13 residues long. Germline V CDR1 and CDR2: LNHDA, SQIVND (reference sequence). Trimming at V came to 10 bases and at J to 1 base, leaving 6 bases not matched to a gene. The full variable domain, rest sourced from reference TRBV19 and TRBJ1-1, is DGGITQSPKYLFRKEGQNVTLSCEQNLNHDAMYWYRQDPGQGLRLIYYSQIVNDFQKGDIAEGYSVSREKKESFPLTVTSAQKNPTAFYLCATNRGRNTEAFFGQGTRLTVV.

CDR3 nucleotide sequence: TGTGCCACCAGCCCTGGCGGGGGGGCAGATACGCAGTATTTT. It is translated as CATSPGGGADTQYF. The rearrangement uses TRBV15 and TRBJ2-3; 9 bases match TRBD2. The CDR3 contains 14 residues. Losses at the gene ends were 5 bases for V and 4 bases for J; bases not matched to a gene: 4. In germline, CDR1 is LNHNV, CDR2 YYDKDF (reference sequence).

Points on this clone: One end of the junction fails to match germline, which may point to a read error. This chain connects TRBV7-9 to TRBJ2-7; D ambiguous. This CDR3 contains 12 residues. From germline, CDR1 is SEHNR and CDR2 FQNEAQ (reference sequence). CDR3 in amino acids: CSSSLVRQEQYF. Here the CDR3 DNA reads TGTTCCAGCAGCTTAGTCCGCCAGGAGCAGTACTTC.

The chain employs TRBV5-6 and TRBJ2-7; 8 nucleotides line up with TRBD1. Trimming at V came to 4 bases and at J to 7 bases, leaving 7 bases not matched to a gene. The CDR3 runs to 13 residues. CDR1 is SGHDT and CDR2 is YYEEEE in the germline V gene. The CDR3 here is CASSRGQGGEQYF. CDR3 nucleotides: TGTGCCAGCAGCCGCGGACAGGGTGGAGAGCAGTACTTC.

This clone has a single count. This rearrangement joins TRBV5-4 to TRBJ2-7; 8 bases match TRBD1. Germline-derived CDR1 and CDR2 are SGHNT and YYREEE (reference sequence). V shed 4 bases, J shed 2 bases, and the junction held 11 bases outside the gene matches. CDR3 length: 16 residues. CDR3 loop: CASSIGATGVAYEQYF. The CDR3 nucleotides read TGTGCCAGCAGCATAGGGGCGACAGGGGTGGCCTACGAGCAGTACTTC.

This clone showed up just a few times. The chain is built from TRBV11-2 and TRBJ1-6; TRBD1 agrees at 8 bases. J gave up 8 bases and V 5 bases, and 2 bases lay outside the gene matches. The CDR3 sequence is 13 residues long. CDR1 and CDR2 from the germline V gene are SGHAT and FQNNGV. The CDR3 DNA reads TGTGCCAGCAGCCAGGGGGCCGATTCACCCCTCCACTTT. Translating it yields CASSQGADSPLHF.

V usage is TRBV9 and J usage is TRBJ2-5; 7 positions agree with TRBD2. The germline V gene encodes CDR1 SGDLS and CDR2 YYNGEE. V was pared by 0 bases and J by 6 bases, with 5 bases of the junction left unmatched. The CDR3 spans 14 residues. As DNA, the CDR3 is TGTGCCAGCAGCGTAGGTGCGGGAGATCAGACCCAGTACTTC. This gives the protein CASSVGAGDQTQYF.

The chain links TRBV2 to TRBJ1-1; D perhaps matches TRBD1 (5 bases). The germline gives CDR1 SNHLY, CDR2 FYNNEI. The CDR3 loop spans 12 amino acids. The V gene lost 5 bases and the J gene lost 7 bases, with 11 bases spanning the gap. The CDR3 loop reads CASSLGQHEAFF. CDR3 DNA sequence: TGTGCCAGCAGTCTTGGACAACATGAAGCTTTCTTT.

The J gene is TRBJ2-6, the V gene TRBV27; maybe TRBD2 (6 bases). CDR1 and CDR2 from the germline V gene are MNHEY and SMNVEV (reference sequence). The CDR3 has 14 residues. Trimming removed 7 bases at V and 1 base at J, with 8 bases between. Here the CDR3 DNA reads TGTGCCAGCACCGGGGGTTCTGGGGCCAACGTCCTGACTTTC. Translation gives CASTGGSGANVLTF.

This chain connects TRBV28 to TRBJ2-5, with D unresolved. V was clipped by 8 bases and J by 3 bases, with 7 bases between them. The CDR3 runs 11 residues. CDR1 is MDHEN, CDR2 SYDVKM, per germline. CDR3 sequence: CASLEEETQYF. CDR3 coding DNA: TGTGCCAGCCTAGAGGAAGAGACCCAGTACTTC.